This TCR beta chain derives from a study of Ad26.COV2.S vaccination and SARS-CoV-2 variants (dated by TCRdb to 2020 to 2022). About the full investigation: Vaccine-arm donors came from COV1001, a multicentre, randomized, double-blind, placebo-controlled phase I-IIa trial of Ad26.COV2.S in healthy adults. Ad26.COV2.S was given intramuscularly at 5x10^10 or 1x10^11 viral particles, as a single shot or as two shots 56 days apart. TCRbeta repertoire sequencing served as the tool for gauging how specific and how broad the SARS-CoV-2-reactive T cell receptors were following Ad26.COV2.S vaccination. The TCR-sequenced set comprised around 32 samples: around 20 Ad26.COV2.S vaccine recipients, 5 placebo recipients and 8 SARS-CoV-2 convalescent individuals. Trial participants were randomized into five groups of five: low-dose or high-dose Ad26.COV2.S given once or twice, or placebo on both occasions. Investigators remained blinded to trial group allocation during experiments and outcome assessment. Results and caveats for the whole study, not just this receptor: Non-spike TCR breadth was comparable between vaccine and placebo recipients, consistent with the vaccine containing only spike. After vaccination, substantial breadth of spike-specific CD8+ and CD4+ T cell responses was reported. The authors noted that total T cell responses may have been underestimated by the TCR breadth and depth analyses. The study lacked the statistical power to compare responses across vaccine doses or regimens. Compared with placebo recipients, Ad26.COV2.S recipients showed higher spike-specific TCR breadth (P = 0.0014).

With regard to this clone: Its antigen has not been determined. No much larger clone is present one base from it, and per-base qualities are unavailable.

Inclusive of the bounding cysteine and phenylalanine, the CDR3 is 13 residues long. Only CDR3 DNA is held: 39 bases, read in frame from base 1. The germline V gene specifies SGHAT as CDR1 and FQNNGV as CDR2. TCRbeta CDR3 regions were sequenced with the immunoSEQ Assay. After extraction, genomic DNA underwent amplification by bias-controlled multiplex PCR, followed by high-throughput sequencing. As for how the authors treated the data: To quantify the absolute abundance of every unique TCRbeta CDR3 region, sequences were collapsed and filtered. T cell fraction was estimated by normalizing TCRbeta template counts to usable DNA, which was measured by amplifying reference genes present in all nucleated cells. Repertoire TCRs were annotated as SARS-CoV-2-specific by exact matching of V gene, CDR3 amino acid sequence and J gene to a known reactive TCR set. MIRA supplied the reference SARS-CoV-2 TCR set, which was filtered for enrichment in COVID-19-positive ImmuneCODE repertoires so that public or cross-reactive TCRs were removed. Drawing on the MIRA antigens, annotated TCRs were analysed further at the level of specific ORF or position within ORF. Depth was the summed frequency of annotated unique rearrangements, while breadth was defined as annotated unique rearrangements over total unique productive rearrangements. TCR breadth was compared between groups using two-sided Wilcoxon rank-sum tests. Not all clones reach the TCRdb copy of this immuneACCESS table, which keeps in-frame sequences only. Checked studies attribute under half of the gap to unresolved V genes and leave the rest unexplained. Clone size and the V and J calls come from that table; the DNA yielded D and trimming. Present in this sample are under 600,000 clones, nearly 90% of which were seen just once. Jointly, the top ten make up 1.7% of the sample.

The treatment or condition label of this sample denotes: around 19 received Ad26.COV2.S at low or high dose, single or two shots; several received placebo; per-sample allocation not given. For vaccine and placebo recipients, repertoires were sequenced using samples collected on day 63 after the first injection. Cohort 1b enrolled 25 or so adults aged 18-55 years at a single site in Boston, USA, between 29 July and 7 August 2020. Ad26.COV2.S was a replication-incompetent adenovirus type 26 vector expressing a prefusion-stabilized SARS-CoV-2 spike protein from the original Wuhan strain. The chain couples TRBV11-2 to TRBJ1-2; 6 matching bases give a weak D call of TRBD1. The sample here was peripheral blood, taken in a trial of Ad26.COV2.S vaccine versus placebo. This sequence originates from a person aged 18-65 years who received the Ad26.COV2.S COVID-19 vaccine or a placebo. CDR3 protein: CASHEQGYYGYTF. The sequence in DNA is TGTGCAAGCCATGAACAGGGCTACTATGGCTACACCTTC.